These 19 T cell receptor beta chains came from one sample sequenced in a study of T cell responses to AZD1222 COVID-19 vaccine. The table came from immunoSEQ multiplex PCR; TCRdb's copy has only in-frame clones and leaves some out. Of fewer than 250,000 clones in the sample, about 92% are singletons; the top ten hold roughly 1%. This specimen was peripheral blood, taken on day 0 of MenACWY control vaccination. The receptors come from an adult in good health.

V and J are TRBV6-6 and TRBJ2-1, with TRBD2 matching 14 bases. V gave up 7 bases and J gave up 10 bases; unmatched junction bases: 12. This CDR3 has 16 residues. The germline V gene has CDR1 MNHNY and CDR2 SVGAGI (reference sequence). Here the CDR3 DNA reads TGTGCCAGCAACAGACTAGCGGGGGGGCCGGTCTTGGAGCAGTTCTTC. It is translated as CASNRLAGGPVLEQFF.

This rearrangement joins TRBV21-1 to TRBJ2-1. TRBV21-1 counts as a pseudogene. CDR3 size: 19 residues. CDR3 coding DNA: TGTGCCAGCAGCAAAGCACCACGACTGGGCGAGAGCTCCTACAATGAGCAGTTCTTC. Its translation is CASSKAPRLGESSYNEQFF.

Details on this clone: Germline and junction disagree at one end, which may indicate a read error. The chain is built from TRBV3-1 (or the pseudogene TRBV3-2) and TRBJ2-1; D not certain. This CDR3 has 11 amino acids. CDR1 and CDR2 (germline): LGHDT, YNNKEL (reference sequence). In DNA form, the CDR3 reads TGTGCCAGCAGCTCCAACAATGAGCAGTTCTTC. Translated: CASSSNNEQFF.

V and J are TRBV6-5 and TRBJ1-2; 8 bases fit TRBD1. In germline, CDR1 is MNHEY, CDR2 SVGAGI. Trimming cost V 5 bases and J 7 bases; bases outside gene matches: 6. This CDR3 has 13 residues. This CDR3 reads CASSPGGMLGYTF. Here the CDR3 DNA reads TGTGCCAGCAGTCCAGGGGGCATGCTTGGCTACACCTTC.

This clone was detected a few times. This chain links TRBV6-5 with TRBJ1-1, with D possibly TRBD1 on 5 matching bases. Trimming left V 0 bases short and J 8 bases short, with 7 bases between. CDR3 length: 12 residues. Germline V CDR1 and CDR2: MNHEY, SVGAGI. The CDR3 sequence is CASSYSRQEAFF. In DNA form, the CDR3 reads TGTGCCAGCAGTTACTCGAGACAGGAAGCTTTCTTT.

This rearrangement joins TRBV19 to TRBJ2-5; D perhaps matches TRBD2 (7 bases). V lost 2 bases to trimming and J lost 1 base, with 17 bases between them. Germline-derived CDR1 and CDR2 are LNHDA and SQIVND (reference sequence). The CDR3 totals 17 residues. The DNA for the CDR3 is TGTGCCAGTAGTATACGCCCCGAGGGAGGGGGCCAAGAGACCCAGTACTTC. This encodes CASSIRPEGGGQETQYF.

The chain links TRBV7-2 to TRBJ1-2, with no clear D. V gave up 2 bases and J gave up 7 bases, with 20 bases separating them. The length of the CDR3 is 16 residues. Germline V CDR1 and CDR2: SGHTA, FQGNSA. DNA for the CDR3: TGTGCCAGCAGCTTAAATGGTGTGGAGTCAGAAGTTGGCTACACCTTC. It yields the protein CASSLNGVESEVGYTF.

The DNA of the CDR3 is TGTGCCAGCAGCCTACAGTGGGGAGAAGGCTACACCTTC. Its translation: CASSLQWGEGYTF. The chain joins TRBV12-3 or TRBV12-4 to TRBJ1-2, with D uncertain. V was pared by 6 bases and J by 8 bases, with 16 bases between. This CDR3 is built from 13 residues.

The chain couples TRBV28 to TRBJ1-5; 8 bases map to TRBD1. Trimming removed 3 bases from V and 2 bases from J; junction bases left unmatched: 12. This CDR3 is built from 18 residues. Germline loops: CDR1 MDHEN, CDR2 SYDVKM. The DNA of the CDR3 is TGTGCCAGCAGTTTGGTCCAGGGGGCGCTTATGGGCAATCAGCCCCAGCATTTT. This codes for CASSLVQGALMGNQPQHF.

This clone was seen a single time. The chain joins TRBV7-2 to TRBJ1-2; D is perhaps TRBD1 (5 bases). CDR1 is SGHTA, CDR2 FQGNSA, per germline. V shed 4 bases and J shed 7 bases, with 16 bases lying between them. The CDR3 is made up of 14 amino acids. CDR3 nucleotides: TGTGCCAGCAGCTCTCGACAGTGGACGGGTGGCTACACCTTC. Translation gives CASSSRQWTGGYTF.

The chain links TRBV21-1 to TRBJ2-5. TRBV21-1 constitutes a pseudogene. The CDR3 totals 16 residues. The CDR3 DNA is TGTGCCAGCAGTGCTCGGAGGGCAGGGGCAGTCGAGACCCAGTACTTC. It is translated as CASSARRAGAVETQYF.

The chain has TRBV24-1 and TRBJ1-5; TRBD1 matches 7 bases. The CDR3 extends over 15 amino acids. The V gene's germline CDR1 is KGHDR and CDR2 SFDVKD. V shed 5 bases, J shed 3 bases, and the junction held 6 bases outside the gene matches. CDR3 residues: CATSAQGSPNQPQHF. The CDR3, as DNA: TGTGCCACCAGTGCACAGGGGTCCCCCAATCAGCCCCAGCATTTT.

The chain combines TRBV25-1 with TRBJ1-2, with a possible D match to TRBD1 (6 bases). Trimming stripped 1 base from V and 8 bases from J, with 14 bases between. The CDR3 has 14 amino acids. Germline CDR1 and CDR2: MGHDK and SYGVNS. The CDR3 DNA reads as TGTGCCAGCAGTGAATCGGGGGCTGCAGACGGCTACACCTTC. Amino acid sequence: CASSESGAADGYTF.

The J gene is TRBJ2-3, the V gene TRBV6-4; D unclear. Trimming left V 3 bases short and J 5 bases short, with 3 bases between. The CDR3 has 11 residues. The germline V gene encodes CDR1 MRHNA and CDR2 SNTAGT. CDR3 in DNA: TGTGCCAGCAGTGAAGGAGATACGCAGTATTTT. This codes for CASSEGDTQYF.

The chain carries TRBV5-5 and TRBJ2-7; D gene ambiguous. From germline, CDR1 is SGHKS and CDR2 YYEKEE (reference sequence). Trimming left V 5 bases short and J 4 bases short, with 10 bases between. The CDR3 is made up of 12 amino acids. The CDR3 here is CASRIMGYEQYF. The CDR3 DNA follows: TGTGCCAGCAGGATAATGGGGTACGAGCAGTACTTC.

The rearrangement joins TRBV19 to TRBJ1-1, with D tentatively TRBD1 (6 bases). V shed 5 bases and J shed 8 bases, with 18 bases lying between them. Germline V CDR1 and CDR2: LNHDA, SQIVND (reference sequence). The CDR3 runs to 14 residues. CDR3 in DNA: TGTGCCAGTAGTTTCGTACAGGGTGTGTCGGAAGCTTTCTTT. It yields the protein CASSFVQGVSEAFF.

This rearrangement joins TRBV29-1 to TRBJ2-3; TRBD1 matches 7 bases. Germline CDR1 and CDR2: SQVTM and ANQGSEA. The V gene end was trimmed by 6 bases and the J gene end by 1 base; junction bases not matched to a gene: 10. The CDR3 contains 15 residues. CDR3 in amino acids: CSVSKGGQGTDTQYF. The DNA of the CDR3 is TGCAGCGTCTCCAAAGGCGGACAGGGCACAGATACGCAGTATTTT.

The genes are TRBV2 and TRBJ1-5, with TRBD1 as a possible D gene (6 bases). The CDR3 extends over 15 amino acids. Germline V gives CDR1 SNHLY, CDR2 FYNNEI. V was trimmed by 6 bases and J by 2 bases, leaving 14 bases between them. The CDR3 sequence is CASRKEQGGNQPQHF. In DNA, the CDR3 is TGTGCCAGCAGGAAGGAACAGGGTGGCAATCAGCCCCAGCATTTT.

This chain uses TRBV29-1 with TRBJ2-7; TRBD1 agrees at 7 bases. CDR3 length: 15 amino acids. J lost 4 bases, V lost 6 bases, and 15 bases had no gene match. Germline V lookup: CDR1 SQVTM, CDR2 ANQGSEA. CDR3 sequence reads: CSVKAAAGTAYEQYF. For the CDR3, the DNA is TGCAGCGTAAAAGCGGCCGCCGGGACAGCATACGAGCAGTACTTC.